These 6 T cell receptor beta chains share one sample of origin, sequenced in a study of PD-L1 blockade in urothelial cancer. Only in-frame clones appear in the TCRdb table, and some are missing; sequencing was by immunoSEQ multiplex PCR. Of 30,000 to 45,000 clones listed, 80% to 95% are singletons. The sequencing used PBMCs, collected around atezolizumab (anti-PD-L1) treatment. All receptors come from a man in his 70s with urothelial cancer.

For the CDR3, the DNA is TGTGCCAGCAGCAAAGGGACAGGGGGCGAAGCTTTCTTT. Residues: CASSKGTGGEAFF. This chain connects TRBV5-6 to TRBJ1-1, with TRBD1 identical over 12 bases. The CDR3 runs 13 residues. V lost 4 bases and J lost 8; bases outside the gene matches: 3. Per the germline V gene, CDR1 is SGHDT and CDR2 is YYEEEE. The variable domain in full, completed from reference TRBV5-6 and TRBJ1-1, reads DAGVTQSPTHLIKTRGQQVTLRCSPKSGHDTVSWYQQALGQGPQFIFQYYEEEERQRGNFPDRFSGHQFPNYSSELNVNALLLGDSALYLCASSKGTGGEAFFGQGTRLTVV.

This sequence joins TRBV5-1 and TRBJ2-3; tentatively, D is TRBD1 (5 bases). Germline V lookup: CDR1 SGHRS, CDR2 YFSETQ. V lost 4 bases and J 5 bases, leaving 20 bases between the germline ends. CDR3 length: 16 residues. The CDR3 here is CASSMVLLGPQDTQYF. The CDR3 coding sequence is TGCGCCAGCAGCATGGTCCTCTTGGGGCCTCAAGATACGCAGTATTTT.

The gene calls are TRBV2 and TRBJ2-7; TRBD2 might be the D (6 bases). Trimming removed 2 bases from V and 0 bases from J, with 14 bases in between. Per the germline V gene, CDR1 is SNHLY and CDR2 is FYNNEI. The length of the CDR3 is 16 residues. CDR3 DNA: TGTGCCAGCAGTGAACCGGGACTTTCCTACTCCTACGAGCAGTACTTC. As protein: CASSEPGLSYSYEQYF. Complete variable domain (other parts from reference TRBV2 and TRBJ2-7): EPEVTQTPSHQVTQMGQEVILRCVPISNHLYFYWYRQILGQKVEFLVSFYNNEISEKSEIFDDQFSVERPDGSNFTLKIRSTKLEDSAMYFCASSEPGLSYSYEQYFGPGTRLTVT.

The gene calls are TRBV18 and TRBJ1-2; 10 bases are shared with TRBD1. Germline values: CDR1 KGHSH, CDR2 LQKENI. V was clipped by 3 bases and J by 2 bases; unmatched bases: 6. The CDR3 runs 16 residues. The CDR3: CASSPSPGQGNYGYTF. The DNA of the CDR3 is TGTGCCAGCTCACCTTCGCCGGGACAGGGGAACTATGGCTACACCTTC.

V and J are TRBV28 and TRBJ2-1, with TRBD1 matching over 8 bases. The CDR3 length is 14 residues. CDR1 and CDR2 from the germline V gene are MDHEN and SYDVKM. The V segment lost 6 bases and the J segment 4 bases; nucleotides outside the gene matches: 5. CDR3 amino acids: CASSSGQGYNEQFF. In DNA form, the CDR3 reads TGTGCCAGCAGCTCCGGACAGGGATACAATGAGCAGTTCTTC.

This chain links TRBV6-7 with TRBJ1-4; unclear D gene. TRBV6-7 is treated as an ORF (open reading frame) with a function not yet certain. The CDR3 is made up of 14 amino acids. V lost 11 bases and J lost 0, with 13 bases in between. The CDR3 coding sequence is TGTGCCTTTGGGCAGGTGGCAACTAATGAAAAACTGTTTTTT. Encoded protein: CAFGQVATNEKLFF.